The clone carrying this T cell receptor beta chain was found a few times. These data come from a study of blood T cells in healthy people across ages. Combining a sample-barcoded 5' primer with a J-beta primer mix, a second PCR ran for roughly 7 to 11 cycles. TCRdb re-analysed the 5' RACE reads in MiXCR, keeping a single row per CDR3 protein. Here the sample spans 780,000 or so distinct CDR3 sequences, roughly 25% being singletons. There are 14 residues in the CDR3. CDR1 is DFQATT and CDR2 is SNEGSKA in the germline V gene (reference sequence). The same sample was also studied in work on T cells of mothers and their children.

The chain carries TRBV20-1 and TRBJ2-5, with D hard to call. The DNA end lines up better with TRBJ2-1; the J call may be wrong. The material sequenced was blood. This clonotype originated in a boy aged 5-17 years in good health. The DNA for the CDR3 is TGCAGTGCTAGAGATGAATTTAACAACAATGAGCAGTTCTTC. Its protein is CSARDEFNNNEQFF.